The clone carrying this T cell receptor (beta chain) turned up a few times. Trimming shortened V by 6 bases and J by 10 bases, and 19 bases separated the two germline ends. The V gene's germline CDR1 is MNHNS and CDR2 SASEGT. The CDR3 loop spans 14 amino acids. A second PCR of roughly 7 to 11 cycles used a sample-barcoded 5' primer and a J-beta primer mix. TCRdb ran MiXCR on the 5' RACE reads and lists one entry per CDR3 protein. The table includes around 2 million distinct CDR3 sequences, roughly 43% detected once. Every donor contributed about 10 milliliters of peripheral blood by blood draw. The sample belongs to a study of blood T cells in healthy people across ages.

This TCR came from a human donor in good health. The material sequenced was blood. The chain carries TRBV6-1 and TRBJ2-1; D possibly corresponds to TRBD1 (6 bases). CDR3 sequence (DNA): TGTGCCAGCAGAGACAATAGGGGGTTAGGGGAGCAGTTCTTC. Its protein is CASRDNRGLGEQFF.